A selection of T cell receptor beta chains follows, all from one sample in a study of blood T cells in healthy people across ages. TCRdb processed the 5' RACE reads anew with MiXCR; each CDR3 protein has one entry. This sample yields about 670,000 distinct CDR3 sequences, of which about 50% are seen a single time; approximately 12% belongs to the top ten. The sample consisted of blood. The origin of the receptors is a woman over 75 in good health. Both conserved end residues are trimmed from each CDR3. Each record gives: J gene, V gene, CDR3 protein.

>TRBJ1-2|TRBV5-6
ASSLVGGSRGYT
>TRBJ1-6|TRBV29-1
SFRRTVRNSPLH
>TRBJ1-1|TRBV29-1
SARLGLVEAF
>TRBJ1-2|TRBV10-3
AISDRAYGYT
>TRBJ2-1|TRBV20-1
NARLLEYNEQF
>TRBJ2-7|TRBV9
ASSPEYLTGPRREQY
>TRBJ1-1|TRBV18
ASSRDINTEAF
>TRBJ2-1|TRBV7-9
ASRVGTGNHNEQF
>TRBJ1-1|TRBV10-3
AISESADLNTEAF
>TRBJ1-3|TRBV6-6
ASSYLLGPDSGNTIY
>TRBJ2-2|TRBV9
ASSVAVLAGAGELF
>TRBJ2-3|TRBV2
ASKGTSRTSTDTQY
>TRBJ2-1|TRBV30
AWSVGTSGRPRENEQF
>TRBJ2-7|TRBV4-2
ASSQGLRGHYEQY
>TRBJ2-1|TRBV4-1
ASSQERSDEQF
>TRBJ1-1|TRBV6-5
ASSGESTEAF
>TRBJ1-2|TRBV29-1
SVYFPAGDNYGYT
>TRBJ2-1|TRBV7-3
ASSLTPATSSYNEQF
>TRBJ1-6|TRBV12-3/TRBV12-4
ASSSPGKSSYNSPLH
>TRBJ1-5|TRBV12-3/TRBV12-4
ASSNANQPQH
>TRBJ1-2|TRBV6-1
ASSDRESNYGCT
>TRBJ2-5|TRBV5-1
ASSKNRGRETQY
>TRBJ2-5|TRBV6-2/TRBV6-3
ASSYSLAGSRETQY
>TRBJ2-3|TRBV25-1
ASSYTRTGFTDTQY
>TRBJ2-3|TRBV27
ASSSPRGGSDTQY
>TRBJ2-4|TRBV10-2
ASSEWERGKNIQY
>TRBJ2-3|TRBV5-1
GSSRGTTDTQY
>TRBJ2-7|TRBV5-1
ASSLSWQDPDEQY
>TRBJ2-3|TRBV20-1
SARVTPGNPGTDTQY
>TRBJ1-2|TRBV7-2
ASSLGPGYGYT
>TRBJ2-1|TRBV10-2
ASSESGQPPCEQF
>TRBJ1-1|TRBV14
ASSQIGGAEAF
>TRBJ2-1|TRBV7-9
ASSLAIASFVDEQF
>TRBJ2-3|TRBV19
ATPEGRGQGETQY
>TRBJ2-7|TRBV25-1
ASSGAAWTPYEQY
>TRBJ2-1|TRBV4-2
ASSPPGTSGINEQF
>TRBJ2-2|TRBV28
ASSPRQGLTGELF
>TRBJ2-3|TRBV24-1
ATSDIRTLTDTQY
>TRBJ2-5|TRBV20-1
SAAGDKREETQY
>TRBJ2-3|TRBV5-1
ASSRGPTGMDTQY
>.|TRBV30
AWSWDRDDEQY
>TRBJ2-7|TRBV6-6
ASTSFDRGTYEQY
>TRBJ2-5|TRBV20-1
SASKKTQY
>TRBJ2-1|TRBV6-5
ASSYLQGWNEQF
>TRBJ2-7|TRBV28
ASSSNAGRSYEQY
>TRBJ2-1|TRBV9
ASSVVSGSYEQF
>TRBJ2-1|TRBV12-3/TRBV12-4
ASSPTYGAQWVF
>TRBJ2-3|TRBV20-1
SARDILSTDTQY
>TRBJ2-1|TRBV5-1
ASSRSRGNEQF
>TRBJ1-5|TRBV7-2
ASSLAIGGNQPQH
>TRBJ2-5|TRBV19
ASSIDGRQETQY
>TRBJ1-2|TRBV12-3/TRBV12-4
ASSTESYGYT
>TRBJ2-7|TRBV29-1
SVTKGGLGYEQY
>TRBJ2-7|TRBV28
ASSFPGQAYEQY